This is a list of T cell receptor beta chains from one sample in a study of vaccination effects on CD4 cells after COVID-19. The method was immunoSEQ multiplex PCR; TCRdb's version includes in-frame clones alone and lacks a portion of them. Here the sample spans 55,000 to 65,000 clones, about four fifths being singletons. Their antigen targets remain unknown. This specimen was CD4+ T cells from PBMCs cultured with HCoV-229E spike peptides, taken before COVID-19 vaccination. The source is a human donor who received a COVID-19 vaccine. Both conserved end residues are part of each CDR3. A D gene is named only where the DNA matches it firmly. Size is stated for part of the rows, as once, few or many counts, or as a class when the clone is expanded.

D | J | V | length | size | CDR3 | DNA
TRBD1 | TRBJ1-4 | TRBV10-1 | 16 | - | CASSAGTGTTNEKLFF | TGCGCCAGCAGTGCGGGGACAGGGACAACTAATGAAAAACTGTTTTTT
- | TRBJ1-1 | TRBV2 | 13 | - | CASSVAIATEAFF | TGTGCCAGCAGTGTGGCGATTGCTACTGAAGCTTTCTTT
- | TRBJ1-1 | TRBV29-1 | 11 | - | CSVGTQPEAFF | TGCAGCGTCGGGACGCAGCCCGAAGCTTTCTTT
- | TRBJ1-2 | TRBV19 | 13 | - | CASSTGSGYGYTF | TGTGCCAGTTCAACAGGGTCTGGCTATGGCTACACCTTC
- | TRBJ2-5 | TRBV6-5 | 13 | - | CASSFGLQETQYF | TGTGCCAGCAGTTTCGGACTGCAAGAGACCCAGTACTTC
TRBD1 | TRBJ1-2 | TRBV7-2 | 14 | - | CASSRTGTPYGYTF | TGTGCCAGCAGCCGGACAGGGACACCCTATGGCTACACCTTC
- | TRBJ1-3 | TRBV5-5 | 14 | - | CASNSGTSGNTIYF | TGTGCCAGCAATTCCGGGACGAGTGGAAACACCATATATTTT
- | TRBJ2-2 | TRBV11-2 | 13 | - | CASSLDFSGELFF | TGTGCCAGCAGCTTGGATTTTTCCGGGGAGCTGTTTTTT
- | TRBJ2-5 | TRBV6-5 | 15 | once | CASSPTRAPQETQYF | TGTGCCAGCAGCCCGACCAGGGCCCCCCAAGAGACCCAGTACTTC
TRBD1 | TRBJ1-1 | TRBV5-1 | 14 | - | CASSLRTGGEEAFF | TGCGCCAGCAGCTTGAGGACAGGGGGTGAGGAAGCTTTCTTT
- | TRBJ1-2 | TRBV30 | 14 | - | CAWRREQGWYGYTF | TGTGCCTGGAGACGGGAACAGGGTTGGTATGGCTACACCTTC
- | TRBJ1-5 | TRBV20-1 | 15 | - | CSASLPGATGGPQHF | TGCAGTGCTAGTTTACCGGGGGCGACCGGGGGGCCCCAGCATTTT
- | TRBJ2-1 | TRBV19 | 15 | - | CASTMDGQIYNEQFF | TGTGCCAGTACCATGGATGGGCAGATCTACAATGAGCAGTTCTTC
- | TRBJ1-2 | TRBV18 | 12 | few | CASSPQELGYTF | TGTGCCAGCTCGCCCCAGGAGTTGGGCTACACCTTC
- | TRBJ2-5 | TRBV5-1 | 15 | - | CASSRELAVQETQYF | TGCGCCAGCAGCCGGGAGTTAGCGGTCCAAGAGACCCAGTACTTC
TRBD1 | TRBJ1-2 | TRBV11-2 | 15 | - | CASSLQGAGDYGYTF | TGTGCCAGCAGCTTACAGGGGGCGGGCGACTATGGCTACACCTTC
- | TRBJ2-3 | TRBV3-1/TRBV3-2 | 13 | - | CASSQERVDTQYF | TGTGCCAGCAGCCAAGAAAGGGTCGATACGCAGTATTTT
TRBD1 | TRBJ2-6 | TRBV5-1 | 17 | - | CASSYRTGVLGANVLTF | TGCGCCAGCAGCTATCGGACAGGGGTTTTGGGGGCCAACGTCCTGACTTTC
- | TRBJ2-1 | TRBV28 | 16 | - | CASSLQGRLAGNEQFF | TGTGCCAGCAGTTTACAGGGGAGACTAGCTGGCAATGAGCAGTTCTTC
- | TRBJ2-1 | TRBV24-1 | 13 | - | CATSLVGYNEQFF | TGTGCCACCAGTCTCGTCGGCTACAATGAGCAGTTCTTC
- | TRBJ2-3 | TRBV5-4 | 15 | - | CASSLGGPSTDTQYF | TGTGCCAGCAGCTTGGGGGGGCCAAGCACAGATACGCAGTATTTT
- | TRBJ2-1 | TRBV24-1 | 14 | - | CATSRGVSYNEQFF | TGTGCCACCAGTAGAGGGGTATCCTACAATGAGCAGTTCTTC
- | TRBJ1-1 | TRBV30 | 11 | - | CAWGTAYTAFF | TGTGCCTGGGGGACGGCATATACAGCTTTCTTT
- | TRBJ1-1 | TRBV7-2 | 13 | - | CASSAYPPREAFF | TGTGCCAGCAGCGCCTACCCCCCACGTGAAGCTTTCTTT
- | TRBJ1-3 | TRBV30 | 13 | - | CAWSVNSGNTIYF | TGTGCCTGGAGTGTAAACTCTGGAAACACCATATATTTT
TRBD1 | TRBJ1-4 | TRBV30 | 13 | - | CAFNRGFAEKLFF | TGTGCCTTTAACAGGGGGTTCGCTGAAAAACTGTTTTTT
- | TRBJ1-2 | TRBV20-1 | 10 | - | CSATNYGYTF | TGCAGTGCCACTAACTATGGCTACACCTTC
TRBD2 | TRBJ2-3 | TRBV9 | 14 | - | CASSYGGVADTQYF | TGTGCCAGCAGTTACGGGGGGGTGGCAGATACGCAGTATTTT
TRBD1 | TRBJ2-3 | TRBV6-4 | 15 | - | CASSDRGRTGDTQYF | TGTGCCAGCAGTGACAGGGGGCGAACGGGAGATACGCAGTATTTT
- | TRBJ1-3 | TRBV6-1 | 17 | few | CASSGSVQGPSGNTIYF | TGTGCCAGCAGTGGGTCGGTACAGGGACCCTCTGGAAACACCATATATTTT
- | TRBJ2-1 | TRBV29-1 | 16 | - | CSVERGLADSYNEQFF | TGCAGCGTTGAAAGGGGGCTAGCGGATTCCTACAATGAGCAGTTCTTC
TRBD1 | TRBJ1-1 | TRBV6-6 | 17 | few | CASSRSGQGFYYTEAFF | TGTGCCAGCAGTCGATCCGGACAGGGGTTTTACTACACTGAAGCTTTCTTT
- | TRBJ2-3 | TRBV7-2 | 17 | - | CASSLVWGALATDTQYF | TGTGCCAGCAGCTTAGTTTGGGGGGCTTTAGCCACAGATACGCAGTATTTT
- | TRBJ1-4 | TRBV30 | 17 | - | CAWSGSRSLPTNEKLFF | TGTGCCTGGAGTGGGTCGCGGAGTCTCCCAACTAATGAAAAACTGTTTTTT
- | TRBJ1-5 | TRBV6-1 | 12 | - | CASSEAGQPQHF | TGTGCCAGCAGTGAAGCGGGTCAGCCCCAGCATTTT
- | TRBJ1-6 | TRBV2 | 15 | - | CASNVGSSYNSPLHF | TGTGCCAGCAATGTGGGGAGCTCCTATAATTCACCCCTCCACTTT
- | TRBJ2-5 | TRBV29-1 | 10 | - | CSGGEETQYF | TGCAGCGGCGGGGAAGAGACCCAGTACTTC
TRBD1 | TRBJ1-4 | TRBV27 | 14 | - | CASSRDRSNEKLFF | TGTGCCAGCAGCCGGGACAGGTCGAATGAAAAACTGTTTTTT
- | TRBJ1-2 | TRBV3-1/TRBV3-2 | 15 | once | CASSQVLGQGFDYTF | TGTGCCAGCAGCCAAGTCTTGGGGCAGGGGTTCGACTACACCTTC
- | TRBJ2-3 | TRBV9 | 13 | - | CASSAPSTDTQYF | TGTGCCAGCAGCGCCCCTAGCACAGATACGCAGTATTTT
- | TRBJ1-3 | TRBV30 | 13 | - | CAWGTASGNTIYF | TGTGCCTGGGGCACCGCCTCTGGAAACACCATATATTTT
- | TRBJ1-2 | TRBV5-4 | 15 | - | CASSLPGVQGYGYTF | TGTGCCAGCAGCCTACCAGGGGTACAAGGCTATGGCTACACCTTC
- | TRBJ1-1 | TRBV7-9 | 15 | - | CASSLEGTGGTEAFF | TGTGCCAGCAGCTTAGAGGGGACGGGTGGCACTGAAGCTTTCTTT